The 6 T cell receptor beta chains reported below all come from one sample, sequenced in a study. TCRdb re-called the 5' RACE reads through MiXCR, storing one row per CDR3 protein. Of about 46,000 distinct CDR3 sequences in the sample, 25% to 30% were seen once. Sequencing was performed on naive CD4+ T cells sorted from blood. The subset: naive CD4+ T cells, CD4+CD45RA+CD25-. These receptors all stem from a female donor with breast cancer.

This clonotype was detected only a few times. The chain recombines TRBV18 with TRBJ2-1; D is unclear. V lost 0 bases and J 10 bases, leaving 13 bases between the germline ends. Germline V CDR1 and CDR2: KGHSH, LQKENI. CDR3 size: 14 residues. The CDR3 spells CASSPPTSIYEQFF. CDR3 coding DNA: TGTGCCAGCTCACCACCGACCTCTATCTACGAGCAGTTCTTC.

This clonotype was detected a few times. The chain links TRBV11-3 to TRBJ1-5; possibly TRBD1 for D (5 bases). This CDR3 is built from 16 residues. Trimming pared 5 bases from V and 1 base from J, leaving 15 bases between. The germline gives CDR1 SGHNT, CDR2 YENEEA. CDR3 protein: CASSPKTVTSNQPQHF. For the CDR3, the DNA is TGTGCCAGCAGCCCAAAGACAGTTACCAGCAATCAGCCCCAGCATTTT.

In regard to this clonotype: The junction differs from germline at one of its ends, possibly a read error. The chain links TRBV7-2 to TRBJ2-2; 8 bases align to TRBD2. This CDR3 has 15 amino acids. Germline values: CDR1 SGHTA, CDR2 FQGNSA. CDR3 sequence reads: CASSSGSGSTGELSF. CDR3 bases: TGTGCCAGCAGCTCAGGGAGCGGGAGCACCGGGGAGCTGTCTTTT.

By frequency in the sample, this clonotype is medium-sized (0.01 to 0.1%). The V call is TRBV12-3 or TRBV12-4, the J call TRBJ1-2; 9 nucleotides agree with TRBD1. The CDR3 has 12 amino acids. V gave up 7 bases and J gave up 8 bases; unmatched junction bases: 5. Here the CDR3 reads CASNTGGLGYTF. The CDR3 DNA sequence: TGTGCCAGCAACACAGGGGGCCTAGGCTACACCTTC.

This clonotype was observed at least ten times. This chain links TRBV4-2 with TRBJ1-2, with 7 bases that match TRBD1. The CDR3 is 16 residues long. Germline trimming cut 6 bases from V and 0 bases from J; bases unmatched to any gene: 10. Looked up from germline, CDR1 is LGHNA and CDR2 is YNFKEQ. CDR3 sequence: CASSLDGTETNYGYTF. Written as DNA, the CDR3 is TGTGCCAGCAGTCTAGACGGGACAGAAACTAACTATGGCTACACCTTC.

CDR3 loop: CSAGGRWGSPLHF. CDR3 coding DNA: TGCAGTGCGGGGGGACGGTGGGGCTCACCCCTCCACTTT. V and J are TRBV20-1 and TRBJ1-6; D is possibly TRBD1 (5 bases). V was cut by 6 bases and J by 10 bases, with 16 bases left in between. In germline, CDR1 is DFQATT, CDR2 SNEGSKA (reference sequence). This CDR3 is 13 amino acids long.